A single count supports the clone carrying this T cell receptor (beta chain). The authors' processing: The authors estimated nucleated cell counts from reference gene primer amplification. Produced via immunoSEQ multiplex PCR; TCRdb's table is partial and in-frame only. V, J and clone size are taken as reported in that table, and D and trimming were inferred from the DNA itself. This table holds some 93,000 clones, approximately 86% found once. This sample is drawn from a study of blood T cell repertoires in COVID-19. Study-level information: Spain, Italy and the United States supplied samples that represented acute and convalescent COVID-19. PBMCs, B-cell-depleted T cells, or T cells were the source of the cDNA or gDNA that made up the material.

Sequencing used peripheral blood. The sequence was obtained from a woman aged 80 or over with acute or convalescent COVID-19.

Here the CDR3 DNA reads TGTGCCATCAGGTCCGACAGGGGAGACACCGGGGAGCTGTTTTTT. Translating gives CAIRSDRGDTGELFF. This rearrangement joins TRBV10-3 to TRBJ2-2; TRBD1 matches at 8 bases. Trimming removed 6 bases from V and 3 bases from J; junction bases left unmatched: 6. This CDR3 comprises 15 residues. Germline-derived CDR1 and CDR2 are ENHRY and SYGVKD.